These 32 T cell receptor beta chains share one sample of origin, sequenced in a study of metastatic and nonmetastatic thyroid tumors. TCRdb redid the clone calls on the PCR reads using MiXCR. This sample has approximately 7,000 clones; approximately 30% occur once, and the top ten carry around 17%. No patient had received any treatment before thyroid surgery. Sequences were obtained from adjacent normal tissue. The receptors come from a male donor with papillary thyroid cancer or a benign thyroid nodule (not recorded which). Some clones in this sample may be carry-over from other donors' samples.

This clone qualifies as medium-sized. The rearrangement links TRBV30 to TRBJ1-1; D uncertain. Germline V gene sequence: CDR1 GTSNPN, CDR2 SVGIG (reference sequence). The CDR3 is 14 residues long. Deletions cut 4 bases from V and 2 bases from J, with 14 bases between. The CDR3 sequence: CAWTSTLPNTEAFF. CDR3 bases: TGTGCCTGGACCTCAACCCTTCCTAACACTGAAGCTTTCTTT.

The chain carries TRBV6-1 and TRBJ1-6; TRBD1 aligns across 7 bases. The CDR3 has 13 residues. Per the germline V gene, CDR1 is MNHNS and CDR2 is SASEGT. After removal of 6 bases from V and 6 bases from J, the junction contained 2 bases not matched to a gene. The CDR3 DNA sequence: TGTGCCAGCAGAAGGGACAGTAATTCACCCCTCCACTTT. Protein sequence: CASRRDSNSPLHF.

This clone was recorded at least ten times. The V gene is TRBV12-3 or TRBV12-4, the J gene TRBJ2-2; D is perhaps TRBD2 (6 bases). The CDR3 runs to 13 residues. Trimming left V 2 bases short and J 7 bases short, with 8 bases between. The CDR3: CASSLWGGGELFF. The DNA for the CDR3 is TGTGCCAGCAGTTTATGGGGAGGCGGGGAGCTGTTTTTT.

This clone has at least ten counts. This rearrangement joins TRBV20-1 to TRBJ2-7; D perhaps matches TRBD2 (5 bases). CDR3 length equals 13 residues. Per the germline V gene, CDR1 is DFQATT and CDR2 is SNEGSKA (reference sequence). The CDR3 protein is CSAHSGKSYEQYF. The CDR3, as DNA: TGCAGCGCTCATTCGGGGAAATCCTACGAGCAGTACTTC.

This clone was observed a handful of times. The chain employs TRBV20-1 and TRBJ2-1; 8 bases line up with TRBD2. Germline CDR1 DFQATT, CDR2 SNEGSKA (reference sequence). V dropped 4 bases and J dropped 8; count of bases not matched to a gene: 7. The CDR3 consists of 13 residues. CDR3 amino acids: CSANLAGGDEQFF. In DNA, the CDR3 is TGCAGTGCTAACCTAGCGGGCGGAGATGAGCAGTTCTTC.

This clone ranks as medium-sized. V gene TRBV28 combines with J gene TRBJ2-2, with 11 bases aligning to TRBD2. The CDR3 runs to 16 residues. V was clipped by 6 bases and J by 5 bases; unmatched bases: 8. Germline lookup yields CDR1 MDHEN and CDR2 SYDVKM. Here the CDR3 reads CASSGVAGGRTGELFF. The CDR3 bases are TGTGCCAGCAGCGGAGTAGCGGGAGGGCGGACCGGGGAGCTGTTTTTT.

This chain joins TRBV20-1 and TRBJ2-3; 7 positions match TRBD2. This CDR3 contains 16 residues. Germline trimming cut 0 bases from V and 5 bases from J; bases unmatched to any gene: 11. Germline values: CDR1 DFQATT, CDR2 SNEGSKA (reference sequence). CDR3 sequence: CSARDHASGLKDTQYF. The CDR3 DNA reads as TGCAGTGCTAGAGATCACGCTAGCGGCCTTAAAGATACGCAGTATTTT.

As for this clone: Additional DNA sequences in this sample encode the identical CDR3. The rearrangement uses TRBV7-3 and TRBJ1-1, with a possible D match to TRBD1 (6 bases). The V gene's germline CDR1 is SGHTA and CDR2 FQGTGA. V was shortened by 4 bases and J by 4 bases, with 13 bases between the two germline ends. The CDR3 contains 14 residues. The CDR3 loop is CASSWGASGTEAFF. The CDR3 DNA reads TGTGCCAGCAGCTGGGGGGCATCGGGCACTGAAGCTTTCTTT.

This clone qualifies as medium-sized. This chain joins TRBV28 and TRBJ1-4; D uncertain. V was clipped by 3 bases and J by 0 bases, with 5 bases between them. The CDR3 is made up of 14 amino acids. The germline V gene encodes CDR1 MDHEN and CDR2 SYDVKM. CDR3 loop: CASSFRATNEKLFF. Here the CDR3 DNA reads TGTGCCAGCAGTTTCCGGGCAACTAATGAAAAACTGTTTTTT.

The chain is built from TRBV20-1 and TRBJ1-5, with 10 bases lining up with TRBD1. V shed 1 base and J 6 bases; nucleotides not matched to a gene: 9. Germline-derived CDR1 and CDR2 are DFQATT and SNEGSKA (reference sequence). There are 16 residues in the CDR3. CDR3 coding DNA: TGCAGTGCTAGAGTAGGACCGGGACAGGGGAGTCAGCCCCAGCATTTT. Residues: CSARVGPGQGSQPQHF.

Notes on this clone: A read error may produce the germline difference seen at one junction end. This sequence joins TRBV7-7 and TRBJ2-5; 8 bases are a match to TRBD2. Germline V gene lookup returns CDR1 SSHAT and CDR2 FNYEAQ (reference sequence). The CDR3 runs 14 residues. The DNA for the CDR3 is TGCGCTGGCAGCTTAGGACTAGCAGGGGAGACCCAGTACTTC. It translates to CAGSLGLAGETQYF. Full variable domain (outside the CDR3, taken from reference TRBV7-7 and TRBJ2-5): GAGVSQSPRYKVTKRGQDVTLRCDPISSHATLYWYQQALGQGPEFLTYFNYEAQPDKSGLPSDRFSAERPEGSISTLTIQRTEQRDSAMYRCAGSLGLAGETQYFGPGTRLLVL.

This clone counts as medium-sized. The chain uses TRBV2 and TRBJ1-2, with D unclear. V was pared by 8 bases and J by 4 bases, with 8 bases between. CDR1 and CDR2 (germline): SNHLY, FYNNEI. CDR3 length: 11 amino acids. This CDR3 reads CASQPGYGYTF. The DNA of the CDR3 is TGTGCCAGCCAGCCTGGCTATGGCTACACCTTC.

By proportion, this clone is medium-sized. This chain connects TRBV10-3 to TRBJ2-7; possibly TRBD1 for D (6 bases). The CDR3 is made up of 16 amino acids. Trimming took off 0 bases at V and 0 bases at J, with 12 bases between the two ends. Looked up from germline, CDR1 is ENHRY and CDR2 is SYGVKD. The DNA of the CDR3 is TGTGCCATCAGTGAGTCGGGTCAGGGGTTCTCCTACGAGCAGTACTTC. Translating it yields CAISESGQGFSYEQYF.

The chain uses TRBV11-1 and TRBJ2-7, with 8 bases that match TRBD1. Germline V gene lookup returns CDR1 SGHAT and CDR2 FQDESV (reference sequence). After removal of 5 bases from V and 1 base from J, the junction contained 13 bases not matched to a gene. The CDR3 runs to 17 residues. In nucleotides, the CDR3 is TGTGCCAGCAGCCACCCGGGAACAGGGGGACCTTCCTACGAGCAGTACTTC. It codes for CASSHPGTGGPSYEQYF.

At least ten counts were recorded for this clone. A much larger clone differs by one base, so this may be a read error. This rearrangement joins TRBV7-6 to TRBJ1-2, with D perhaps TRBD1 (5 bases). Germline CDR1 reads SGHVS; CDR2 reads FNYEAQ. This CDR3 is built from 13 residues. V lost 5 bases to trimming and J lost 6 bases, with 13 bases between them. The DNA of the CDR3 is TGTGCCAGCAGCACCGGCAGGGCCAATGGCTACACCTTC. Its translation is CASSTGRANGYTF.

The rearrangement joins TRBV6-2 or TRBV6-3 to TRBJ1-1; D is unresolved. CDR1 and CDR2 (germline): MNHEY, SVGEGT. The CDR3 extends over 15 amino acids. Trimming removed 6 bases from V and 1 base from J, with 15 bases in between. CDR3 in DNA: TGTGCCAGCAGCCACCGTACATTGGGGAACACTGAAGCTTTCTTT. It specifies CASSHRTLGNTEAFF.

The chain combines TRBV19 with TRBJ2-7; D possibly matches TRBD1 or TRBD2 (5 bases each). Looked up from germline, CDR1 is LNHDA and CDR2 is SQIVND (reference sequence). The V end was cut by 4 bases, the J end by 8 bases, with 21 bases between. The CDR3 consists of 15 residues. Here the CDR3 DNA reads TGTGCCAGTAGTAGCTACCGGGACCGATCTCTGAAGCAGTACTTC. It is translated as CASSSYRDRSLKQYF.

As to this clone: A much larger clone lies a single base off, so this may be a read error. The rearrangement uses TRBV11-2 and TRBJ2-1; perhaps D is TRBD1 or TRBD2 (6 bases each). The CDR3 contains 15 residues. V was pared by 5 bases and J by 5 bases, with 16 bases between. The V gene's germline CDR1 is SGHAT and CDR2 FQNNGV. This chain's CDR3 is CASSLLGGGHNEQFF. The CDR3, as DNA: TGTGCCAGCAGCCTGTTGGGGGGCGGCCACAATGAGCAGTTCTTC.

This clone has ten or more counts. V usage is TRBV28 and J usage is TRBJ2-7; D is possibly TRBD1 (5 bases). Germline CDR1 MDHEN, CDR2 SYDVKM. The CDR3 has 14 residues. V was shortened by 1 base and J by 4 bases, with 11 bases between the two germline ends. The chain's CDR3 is CASSLYQGPYEQYF. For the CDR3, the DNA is TGTGCCAGCAGTTTATATCAGGGCCCGTACGAGCAGTACTTC. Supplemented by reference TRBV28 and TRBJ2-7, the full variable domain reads DVKVTQSSRYLVKRTGEKVFLECVQDMDHENMFWYRQDPGLGLRLIYFSYDVKMKEKGDIPEGYSVSREKKERFSLILESASTNQTSMYLCASSLYQGPYEQYFGPGTRLTVT.

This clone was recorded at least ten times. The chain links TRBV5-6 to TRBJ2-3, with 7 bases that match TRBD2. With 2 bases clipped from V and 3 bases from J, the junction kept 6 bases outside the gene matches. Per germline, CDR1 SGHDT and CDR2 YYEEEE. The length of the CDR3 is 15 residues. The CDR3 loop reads CASSLPGLKTDTQYF. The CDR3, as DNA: TGTGCCAGCAGCTTACCGGGACTAAAGACAGATACGCAGTATTTT.

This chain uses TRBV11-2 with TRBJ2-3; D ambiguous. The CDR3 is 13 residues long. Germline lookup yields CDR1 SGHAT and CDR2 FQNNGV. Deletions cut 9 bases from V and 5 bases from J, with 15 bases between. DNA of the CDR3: TGTGCCAGTACACCAGCGCTCGGAGATACGCAGTATTTT. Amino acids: CASTPALGDTQYF.

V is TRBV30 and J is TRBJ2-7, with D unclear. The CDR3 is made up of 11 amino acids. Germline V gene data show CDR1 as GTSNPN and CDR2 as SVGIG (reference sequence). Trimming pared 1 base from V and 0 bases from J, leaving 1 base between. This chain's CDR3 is CAWSDSYEQYF. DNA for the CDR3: TGTGCCTGGAGTGACTCCTACGAGCAGTACTTC. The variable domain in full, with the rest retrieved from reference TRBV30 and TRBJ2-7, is SQTIHQWPATLVQPVGSPLSLECTVEGTSNPNLYWYRQAAGRGLQLLFYSVGIGQISSEVPQNLSASRPQDRQFILSSKKLLLSDSGFYLCAWSDSYEQYFGPGTRLTVT.

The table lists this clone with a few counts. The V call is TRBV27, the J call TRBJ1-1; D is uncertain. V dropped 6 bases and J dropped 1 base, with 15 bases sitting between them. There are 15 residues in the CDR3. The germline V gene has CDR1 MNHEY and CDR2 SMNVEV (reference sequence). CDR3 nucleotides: TGTGCCAGCAGGCCCCGTGGGATTTCGAACACTGAAGCTTTCTTT. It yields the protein CASRPRGISNTEAFF.

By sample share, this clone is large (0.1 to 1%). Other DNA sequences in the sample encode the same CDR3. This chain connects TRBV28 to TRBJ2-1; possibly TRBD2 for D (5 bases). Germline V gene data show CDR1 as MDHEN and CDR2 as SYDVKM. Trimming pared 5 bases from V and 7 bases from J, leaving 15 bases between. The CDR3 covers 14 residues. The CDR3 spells CASSPRSGWNEQFF. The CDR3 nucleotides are TGTGCCAGCAGTCCCCGTTCGGGATGGAATGAGCAGTTCTTC.

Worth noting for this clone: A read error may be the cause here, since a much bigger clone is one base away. CDR3 DNA sequence: TGCAGTGCTAGAGACCTAGGGAGGGGGGTCGGAAATGGCTACACCTTC. As protein: CSARDLGRGVGNGYTF. This rearrangement joins TRBV20-1 to TRBJ1-2, with a possible D match to TRBD1 (6 bases). The V end lost 0 bases, the J end lost 6 bases, and 20 bases lay between the germline ends. This CDR3 has 16 amino acids. Germline CDR1 DFQATT, CDR2 SNEGSKA (reference sequence).

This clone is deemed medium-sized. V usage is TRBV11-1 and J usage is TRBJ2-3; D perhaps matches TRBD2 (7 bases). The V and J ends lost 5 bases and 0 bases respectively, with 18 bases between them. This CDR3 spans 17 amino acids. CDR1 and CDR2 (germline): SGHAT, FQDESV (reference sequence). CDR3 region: CASSLGAGRGSTDTQYF. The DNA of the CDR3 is TGTGCCAGCAGCCTGGGGGCTGGGCGGGGGAGCACAGATACGCAGTATTTT.

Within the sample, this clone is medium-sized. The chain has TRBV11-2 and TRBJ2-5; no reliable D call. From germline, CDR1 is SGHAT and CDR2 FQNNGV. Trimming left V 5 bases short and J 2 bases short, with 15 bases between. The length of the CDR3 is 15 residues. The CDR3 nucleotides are TGTGCCAGCAGCCAAGAGAGCGTCGATCAAGAGACCCAGTACTTC. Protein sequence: CASSQESVDQETQYF.

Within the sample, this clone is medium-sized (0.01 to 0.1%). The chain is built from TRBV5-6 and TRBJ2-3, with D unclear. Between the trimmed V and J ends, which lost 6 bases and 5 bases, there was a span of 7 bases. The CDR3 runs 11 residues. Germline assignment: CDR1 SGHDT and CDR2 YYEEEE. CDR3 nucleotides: TGTGCCAGCATAAGGCGAGATACGCAGTATTTT. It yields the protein CASIRRDTQYF.

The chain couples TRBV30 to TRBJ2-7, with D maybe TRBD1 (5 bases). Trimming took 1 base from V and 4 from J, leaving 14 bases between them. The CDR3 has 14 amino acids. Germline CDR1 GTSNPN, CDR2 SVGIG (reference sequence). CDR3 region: CAWSDYLGAYEQYF. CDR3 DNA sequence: TGTGCCTGGAGTGACTACCTAGGGGCATACGAGCAGTACTTC.

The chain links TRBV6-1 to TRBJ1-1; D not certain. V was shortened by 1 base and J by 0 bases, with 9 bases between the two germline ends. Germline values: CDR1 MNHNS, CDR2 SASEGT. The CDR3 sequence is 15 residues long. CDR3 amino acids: CASSEVVAMNTEAFF. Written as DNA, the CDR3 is TGTGCCAGCAGTGAAGTCGTAGCTATGAACACTGAAGCTTTCTTT.

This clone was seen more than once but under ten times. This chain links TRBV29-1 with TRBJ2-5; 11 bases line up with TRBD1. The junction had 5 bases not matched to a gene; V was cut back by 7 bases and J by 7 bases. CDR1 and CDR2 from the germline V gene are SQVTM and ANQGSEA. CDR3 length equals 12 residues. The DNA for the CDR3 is TGCAGCGGGGGACAGGGGGGGGGGACCCAGTACTTC. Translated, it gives CSGGQGGGTQYF.

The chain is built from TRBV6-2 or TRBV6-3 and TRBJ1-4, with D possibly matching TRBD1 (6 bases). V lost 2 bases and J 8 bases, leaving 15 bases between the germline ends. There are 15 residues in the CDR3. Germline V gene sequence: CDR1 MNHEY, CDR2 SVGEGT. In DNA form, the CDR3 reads TGTGCCAGCAGTTACGGCGAGGGGGTTGGCGAAAAACTGTTTTTT. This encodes CASSYGEGVGEKLFF.